The T cell receptor beta chain under discussion was sequenced for a study of T cells in Graves' hyperthyroidism and ophthalmopathy. In this sample, this clonotype turned up a few times. No antigen is known for it. Germline values: CDR1 MDHEN, CDR2 SYDVKM. CDR3 length equals 12 residues. The germline V and J ends were trimmed by 8 bases and 7 bases, with 15 bases remaining between them. Clinical symptoms, serum thyroxine, TRAb, thyroid ultrasound and orbital computed tomography informed diagnoses. Findings and caveats of the study: Before onset, ophthalmopathy was predicted by the model a median approximately 6.7 months earlier.

TCR beta CDR3 regions were amplified from RNA transcripts. HTBI primers were the set used in a first-round RT-PCR of the TCR CDR3. TCRdb re-called the multiplex PCR reads with MiXCR, one entry per CDR3 protein. This table holds over 700,000 distinct CDR3 sequences, under 45% found once. The chain uses TRBV28 and TRBJ2-7; D gene ambiguous. The origin of this receptor is a woman aged 40 to 55 with Graves' hyperthyroidism. The sequencing sample was made of blood. Here the CDR3 reads CASSYVRREQYF. The CDR3 DNA sequence: TGTGCCAGCTCCTACGTCCGGCGGGAGCAGTACTTC.